Listed below are T cell receptor beta chains from one sample, sequenced in a study of blood T cells in healthy people across ages. TCRdb re-called the 5' RACE reads with MiXCR, one entry per CDR3 protein. The repertoire has fewer than 800,000 distinct CDR3 sequences, approximately 30% of them found once; the top ten carry 15%. Sequenced material: blood. The receptors were gathered from a woman older than 75 in good health. Each CDR3 is given with its conserved first and last residue. A D gene is named only where the DNA matches it firmly. Some rows mark clone size as missing; the rest say once, few, many or name a class of expanded clone.

DNA	CDR3	V	J	size	D
TGTGCCTGGGGCAGGACACAAGAGACCCAGTACTTC	CAWGRTQETQYF	TRBV30	TRBJ2-5	many	.
TGTGCCAGCGGCCCCGGACTACTAGCCAAAAACATTCAGTACTTC	CASGPGLLAKNIQYF	TRBV6-1	TRBJ2-4	.	.
TGTGCCAGCTCACCAGTTGACAGGGTAACTGGGGCCAACGTCCTGACTTTC	CASSPVDRVTGANVLTF	TRBV18	TRBJ2-6	many	TRBD1
TGTGCCAGCAGTTATATCGGTTTGACCTACGAGCAGTACTTC	CASSYIGLTYEQYF	TRBV6-2/TRBV6-3	TRBJ2-7	few	.
TGTGCCAGCAGTACCGGGACTATTTATGGCTACACCTTC	CASSTGTIYGYTF	TRBV12-3/TRBV12-4	TRBJ1-2	many	.
TGCGCCAGCAGTGGTCAATTGACAGGGGGGGCCGGGGAGCTGTTTTTT	CASSGQLTGGAGELFF	TRBV10-2	TRBJ2-2	.	TRBD1
TGTGCCAGCAGTTTATCCCCCCGACAGCATGGCTACACCTTC	CASSLSPRQHGYTF	TRBV28	TRBJ1-2	many	.
TGTGCCAGCAGTTCGAAAGGGGGCGACAGGAACACTGAAGCTTTCTTT	CASSSKGGDRNTEAFF	TRBV27	TRBJ1-1	.	TRBD1
TGCGCCAGCAGCCAAGTGGGGATTAGGACGCAGTATTTT	CASSQVGIRTQYF	TRBV4-1	TRBJ2-3	many	.
TGTGCCAGCAGCCAAGATTACACAACTAATGAAAAACTGTTTTTT	CASSQDYTTNEKLFF	TRBV4-2	TRBJ1-4	.	.
TGTGCCAGCAGCTTAGCGCAGGGGGACACTGAAGCTTTCTTT	CASSLAQGDTEAFF	TRBV7-2	TRBJ1-1	many	TRBD1
TGCGCCAGCAGCTTCTCATCATTTGAGGACACTGAAGCTTTCTTT	CASSFSSFEDTEAFF	TRBV5-1	TRBJ1-1	many	.
TGTGCCAGCAGTAATAAACAAGAAACCAAAAGGGGTGAAGCTTTCTTT	CASSNKQETKRGEAFF	TRBV6-6	TRBJ1-1	few	.
TGTGCCATCAACCCAAACCATGGCACTGAAGCTTTCTTT	CAINPNHGTEAFF	TRBV10-3	TRBJ1-1	.	.
TGTGCCAGCAGTTCGAGAGTGTTCACAGATACGCAGTATTTT	CASSSRVFTDTQYF	TRBV12-3/TRBV12-4	TRBJ2-3	.	.
TGTGCCAGCAGCCTTCAAGCACAGGGGGGAAATGGCTACACCTTC	CASSLQAQGGNGYTF	TRBV7-2	TRBJ1-2	.	TRBD1
TGCAGCGTTAGGGACAGTCGGAATTCACCCCTCCACTTT	CSVRDSRNSPLHF	TRBV29-1	TRBJ1-6	few	TRBD1
TGTGCCAGCAGCCCCGAAGGACAGCTCTCCACCTACGAGCAGTACTTC	CASSPEGQLSTYEQYF	TRBV6-1	TRBJ2-7	few	.
TGTGCCAGCAGCTTAGAGCGGGGGGGACCAGAGACCCGGTACTTC	CASSLERGGPETRYF	TRBV7-2	TRBJ2-7	.	TRBD2
TGTGCCAGCAGTCCCGCGATGAGGGTAGGCTACACCTTC	CASSPAMRVGYTF	TRBV27	TRBJ1-2	.	.
TGCAGCTCAACGAAGGCTTCCCAAGAGACCCAGTACTTC	CSSTKASQETQYF	TRBV29-1	TRBJ2-5	many	.
TGTGCCACCAGTGATTTTGGGTTATCGAACACCGGGGAGCTGTTTTTT	CATSDFGLSNTGELFF	TRBV24-1	TRBJ2-2	.	.
TGCGCCAGCAGCCCCGGACAGGGGACCGACGAGCAGTACTTC	CASSPGQGTDEQYF	TRBV5-1	TRBJ2-7	.	TRBD1
TGTGCCAGCAGCGTGGGCAGGGGGCGAGGGAATGAGCAGTTCTTC	CASSVGRGRGNEQFF	TRBV7-9	TRBJ2-1	.	TRBD1
TGTGCCAGCAGCGCCGGGACAAAGAGGATGTATGGCTACACCTTC	CASSAGTKRMYGYTF	TRBV9	TRBJ1-2	.	.
TGCGCCAGCAGCCTGAAGGGTCAGACAGGGAGCACTGAAGCTTTCTTT	CASSLKGQTGSTEAFF	TRBV5-1	TRBJ1-1	many	TRBD1
TGCAGTGCTGGGAACCAGCGGCCTAGCACAGATACGCAGTATTTT	CSAGNQRPSTDTQYF	TRBV20-1	TRBJ2-3	.	.
TGTGCCAGCAGCCCTCTGGGGGGGTTCGGCGAGCAGTACTTC	CASSPLGGFGEQYF	TRBV7-3	TRBJ2-7	many	TRBD2
TGCAGTGCTAGCTTCGTATCCGGCTACGAGCAGTACTTC	CSASFVSGYEQYF	TRBV20-1	TRBJ2-7	few	.
TGTGCCAGCAGCCAAGGGTTTGCGCAGGGGGGAGAGACCCAGTACTTC	CASSQGFAQGGETQYF	TRBV3-1	TRBJ2-5	.	.
TGCAGTGCTAGAGATCCCACTAGCGGGGAATACAATGAGCAGTTCTTC	CSARDPTSGEYNEQFF	TRBV20-1	TRBJ2-1	few	TRBD2
TGTGCCAGCAGTGCGGGAGGGACAATAGCCCAGCCCCAGCATTTT	CASSAGGTIAQPQHF	TRBV6-1	TRBJ1-5	.	.
TGTGCCAGCAGCACCCATGGGCAGTCCTACGAGCAGTACTTC	CASSTHGQSYEQYF	TRBV9	TRBJ2-7	many	.
TGCAGTGCTAGCAGTCCCGGGACAGGGATCGACATTCAGTACTTC	CSASSPGTGIDIQYF	TRBV20-1	TRBJ2-4	.	TRBD1
TGTGCCAGCAACCCTGAGTGGGGGGGCTTCAATGAGCAGTTCTTC	CASNPEWGGFNEQFF	TRBV7-2	TRBJ2-1	many	.
TGTGCCAGCAGCCTCCAGCGGGACACTGAAGCTTTCTTT	CASSLQRDTEAFF	TRBV7-8	TRBJ1-1	many	.
TGTGCCAGCACCCCGGGACAAAAGTATGGCTACACCTTC	CASTPGQKYGYTF	TRBV6-5	TRBJ1-2	.	.
TGCAGCGTTGAGGCGGGCCGCCGGGATGAGCAGTTCTTC	CSVEAGRRDEQFF	TRBV29-1	TRBJ2-1	many	.
TGCAGTGCTAGTGCTACAGGTTTACTCGGCGGGGTATACAATGAGCAGTTCTTC	CSASATGLLGGVYNEQFF	TRBV20-1	TRBJ2-1	.	.
TGTGCCAGCAGCCCTACAGGGCGAAGGTCCTACGAGCAGTACTTC	CASSPTGRRSYEQYF	TRBV5-5	TRBJ2-7	many	.
TGTGCCAGCAGCTCGGGCGTCTACGAGCAGTACTTC	CASSSGVYEQYF	TRBV5-5	TRBJ2-7	many	.
TGTGCCAGCAGCCGGCTCATAGCTGATACGCAGTATTTT	CASSRLIADTQYF	TRBV7-9	TRBJ2-3	.	.
TGCGCCAGCAGCTTGGCCGGGATAAGGCAGGGCACAGATACGCAGTATTTT	CASSLAGIRQGTDTQYF	TRBV5-1	TRBJ2-3	.	.
TGTGCCAGCAGCTTCCAGCTCGGGGAGCTGTTTTTT	CASSFQLGELFF	TRBV7-3	TRBJ2-2	.	.
TGTGCCACCAGCAGAGATATAAGACTAGCGGGAAGTGGTGATGAGCAGTACTTC	CATSRDIRLAGSGDEQYF	TRBV15	TRBJ2-5	.	TRBD2
TGTGCCACCAGCAGAGATCAGGGTTTGGAGGGTGGAGGCTACACCTTC	CATSRDQGLEGGGYTF	TRBV15	TRBJ1-2	many	.
TGTGCCAGCAGTTTAGCGCCTTGGACAGTTTTTTCCTCCTACGAGCAGTACTTC	CASSLAPWTVFSSYEQYF	TRBV12-3/TRBV12-4	TRBJ2-7	once	.
TGCAGCGTCAAAAATCAGGGGAACCGTTACGAGCAGTACTTC	CSVKNQGNRYEQYF	TRBV29-1	TRBJ2-7	.	.
TGCAGTGCAAGCGGGACTAGCGGGGTTTACGAGCAGTACTTC	CSASGTSGVYEQYF	TRBV20-1	TRBJ2-7	.	TRBD2
TGTGCCAGCAGTTCCTTTCACACTGAAGCTTTCTTT	CASSSFHTEAFF	TRBV6-2/TRBV6-3	TRBJ1-1	.	.
TGTGCCAGCAGCTCCCCGGGGGGGACAGGGGACTACGAGCAGTACTTC	CASSSPGGTGDYEQYF	TRBV7-9	TRBJ2-7	many	TRBD1
TGTGCCAGCAGCTTAGCGGGGGCGCCTATGTATGAGCAGTTCTTC	CASSLAGAPMYEQFF	TRBV7-2	TRBJ2-1	many	.
TGTGCCAGCAGCTTGTGGCGGGGGTACGAGCAGTACTTC	CASSLWRGYEQYF	TRBV7-2	TRBJ2-7	.	TRBD2
TGCGCCAGCAGCGGGGCAGGACTAGCGCTGACCTACAATGAACAGTACTTC	CASSGAGLALTYNEQYF	TRBV10-2	TRBJ2-7	few	TRBD2
TGCAGTGTCCCGCGACTCGCGGATTCACCCCTCCACTTT	CSVPRLADSPLHF	TRBV20-1	TRBJ1-6	many	.